What follows are 23 T cell receptor beta chains derived from one specimen sequenced in a study of naive and memory T cell subsets. An equimolar mix of two oligonucleotides served as the beta constant-region primer for TRBC1 and TRBC2. TCRdb reanalysed the UMI-ligation and nested PCR reads using MiXCR and keeps one entry per CDR3 protein. This table has tens of thousands of distinct CDR3 sequences, less than 15% appearing once. The sample consisted of central memory CD4+ T cells from blood. Receptor source: a human donor in good health.

At least ten counts were recorded for this clonotype. The J gene is TRBJ1-1, the V gene TRBV2; TRBD1 aligns across 7 bases. The V gene's germline CDR1 is SNHLY and CDR2 FYNNEI. V was clipped by 4 bases and J by 5 bases; unmatched bases: 4. The CDR3 runs to 13 residues. CDR3 in DNA: TGTGCCAGCAGTGGACAGGGTGGAACTGAAGCTTTCTTT. As protein: CASSGQGGTEAFF.

This clonotype has at least ten counts. The V call is TRBV28, the J call TRBJ2-7; a weak D match, TRBD2 (6 bases). Per germline, CDR1 MDHEN and CDR2 SYDVKM. Trimming took off 5 bases at V and 0 bases at J, with 14 bases between the two ends. The CDR3 length is 15 residues. The CDR3 nucleotides are TGTGCCAGCAGTGCCACCGGGACTCACTCCTACGAGCAGTACTTC. It encodes CASSATGTHSYEQYF.

The V call is TRBV7-9, the J call TRBJ2-7; D perhaps matches TRBD2 (6 bases). The CDR3 spans 17 residues. CDR1 is SEHNR and CDR2 is FQNEAQ in the germline V gene (reference sequence). The V gene lost 1 base and the J gene lost 2 bases, with 18 bases spanning the gap. The CDR3 nucleotides read TGTGCCAGCAGCTTAGACTCTTTAGCGGCAAGGACCTACGAGCAGTACTTC. As protein: CASSLDSLAARTYEQYF.

This rearrangement joins TRBV7-2 to TRBJ1-1; TRBD1 agrees at 9 bases. Germline V lookup: CDR1 SGHTA, CDR2 FQGNSA. V trimming: 4 bases; J trimming: 10 bases; junction bases outside the gene matches: 10. CDR3 size: 14 residues. DNA of the CDR3: TGTGCCAGCAGCTCCGAGGGGACAGGGAGCCGAGCTTTCTTT. Amino acid sequence: CASSSEGTGSRAFF.

This chain uses TRBV20-1 with TRBJ2-1; TRBD2 matches 7 bases. Germline values: CDR1 DFQATT, CDR2 SNEGSKA (reference sequence). V shed 3 bases and J 9 bases; nucleotides not matched to a gene: 11. This CDR3 has 14 amino acids. CDR3 amino acids: CSASTSAGVFEQFF. Written as DNA, the CDR3 is TGCAGTGCTAGTACCTCCGCGGGAGTGTTTGAGCAGTTCTTC.

This clonotype was seen many times. This rearrangement joins TRBV15 to TRBJ1-1, with D possibly matching TRBD1 (5 bases). Trimming removed 1 base at V and 1 base at J, with 13 bases between. CDR1 is LNHNV and CDR2 is YYDKDF in the germline V gene (reference sequence). The CDR3 is 16 amino acids. The CDR3, as DNA: TGTGCCACCAGCAGAGGTCCAACGGGACGGAACACTGAAGCTTTCTTT. Protein product: CATSRGPTGRNTEAFF.

Worth noting for this clonotype: This may be a read error, as it is one base from a much larger clone. The CDR3 does not close with the conserved phenylalanine or tryptophan, likely indicating a read error. The CDR3 DNA follows: TGTGCCTGGAGTGACTATTCAGATACGCAGTATTTA. Translated, it gives CAWSDYSDTQYL. The rearrangement joins TRBV30 to TRBJ2-3; no reliable D call. The V gene lost 1 base and the J gene lost 4 bases, with 6 bases spanning the gap. The CDR3 is 12 residues long. CDR1 and CDR2 from the germline V gene are GTSNPN and SVGIG (reference sequence).

The chain links TRBV2 to TRBJ1-1; weak D call: TRBD1 (6 bases). The CDR3 is 13 residues long. Between the trimmed V and J ends, which lost 6 bases and 4 bases, there was a span of 12 bases. Germline CDR1 is SNHLY and CDR2 is FYNNEI. For the CDR3, the DNA is TGTGCCAGCAGCAAGGAGGGGGGCACTGAAGCTTTCTTT. Translated, it gives CASSKEGGTEAFF.

This clonotype was counted ten times or more. This chain connects TRBV5-1 to TRBJ2-1; 12 bases are a match to TRBD2. Trimming at V came to 0 bases and at J to 15 bases, leaving 10 bases not matched to a gene. CDR3 length: 15 residues. From germline, CDR1 is SGHRS and CDR2 YFSETQ. The CDR3 reads CASSLVLAGGRSPFF. CDR3 nucleotide sequence: TGCGCCAGCAGCTTGGTTCTAGCGGGAGGGCGATCCCCGTTCTTC. Supplemented by reference TRBV5-1 and TRBJ2-1, the full variable domain reads KAGVTQTPRYLIKTRGQQVTLSCSPISGHRSVSWYQQTPGQGLQFLFEYFSETQRNKGNFPGRFSGRQFSNSRSEMNVSTLELGDSALYLCASSLVLAGGRSPFFGPGTRLTVL.

This clonotype was seen only a few times. This rearrangement joins TRBV11-2 to TRBJ1-2; D is unresolved. The germline V gene encodes CDR1 SGHAT and CDR2 FQNNGV. V lost 1 base and J lost 4, with 10 bases in between. This CDR3 has 14 amino acids. CDR3 residues: CASSLGQDFYGYTF. In DNA form, the CDR3 reads TGTGCCAGCAGCTTAGGGCAGGATTTCTATGGCTACACCTTC.

This rearrangement joins TRBV20-1 to TRBJ2-1; possibly TRBD2 for D (6 bases). Germline assignment: CDR1 DFQATT and CDR2 SNEGSKA (reference sequence). CDR3 length: 14 residues. V was shortened by 5 bases and J by 7 bases, with 18 bases between the two germline ends. The DNA of the CDR3 is TGCAGTGCTGGCACTAGCAGTAGTGGAAATGAGCAGTTCTTC. It yields the protein CSAGTSSSGNEQFF.

This clonotype was recorded a few times. This sequence joins TRBV10-2 and TRBJ2-3, with no clear D. Trimming stripped 7 bases from V and 1 base from J, with 12 bases between. Germline CDR1 WSHSY, CDR2 SAAADI. The CDR3 sequence is 14 residues long. CDR3 in DNA: TGCGCCAGCACGCGTACTACCCGCACAGATACGCAGTATTTT. It encodes CASTRTTRTDTQYF.

There are a few counts of this clonotype. The CDR3 nucleotides read TGCAGTGCTAGAGAGGGGAGCGGGAGGTTATACGAGCAGTACTTC. This sequence encodes CSAREGSGRLYEQYF. J is TRBJ2-7 and V is TRBV20-1; 9 nucleotides match TRBD2. Germline V gene data show CDR1 as DFQATT and CDR2 as SNEGSKA (reference sequence). The CDR3 covers 15 residues. Trimming removed 0 bases from V and 4 bases from J; junction bases left unmatched: 7.

This clonotype was observed at least ten times. The chain uses TRBV4-1 and TRBJ2-7; 7 positions agree with TRBD2. V shed 2 bases and J 2 bases; nucleotides not matched to a gene: 12. CDR1 and CDR2 from the germline V gene are MGHRA and YSYEKL. The CDR3 is 17 amino acids. The chain's CDR3 is CASSQPLTSLTPYEQYF. DNA for the CDR3: TGCGCCAGCAGCCAACCGCTGACTAGCCTCACTCCCTACGAGCAGTACTTC.

This clonotype was seen more than once but under ten times. V usage is TRBV4-3 and J usage is TRBJ1-2; 7 bases are shared with TRBD1. The germline CDR1 and CDR2 sequences are LGHNA and YSLEER. V trimming: 0 bases; J trimming: 4 bases; junction bases outside the gene matches: 8. The CDR3 consists of 16 residues. The CDR3, as DNA: TGCGCCAGCAGCCAAGAAGGGGGCCAGAGCTTCTATGGCTACACCTTC. Translating it yields CASSQEGGQSFYGYTF.

With respect to this clonotype: Without the conserved terminal phenylalanine or tryptophan, this CDR3 likely stems from a read error. This chain joins TRBV13 and TRBJ2-1, with D possibly TRBD2 on 7 matching bases. V lost 4 bases and J 9 bases, leaving 16 bases between the germline ends. The length of the CDR3 is 14 residues. Germline V gene data show CDR1 as PRHDT and CDR2 as FYEKMQ (reference sequence). CDR3 in amino acids: CASSSRLGGAEQFS. The CDR3 DNA sequence: TGTGCCAGCAGCTCCAGACTGGGGGGGGCTGAGCAGTTCTCC.

For the CDR3, the DNA is TGCGCCAGCAGCTTCGGCTCGGCGGGTCAGCCCCAGCATTTT. It translates to CASSFGSAGQPQHF. The genes are TRBV5-1 and TRBJ1-5; the D is unclear. Trimming shortened V by 2 bases and J by 6 bases, and 12 bases separated the two germline ends. Germline CDR1 is SGHRS and CDR2 is YFSETQ. This CDR3 contains 14 residues.

The chain combines TRBV14 with TRBJ2-1, with 9 bases lining up with TRBD2. This CDR3 spans 16 amino acids. The V gene end was trimmed by 4 bases and the J gene end by 4 bases; junction bases not matched to a gene: 8. CDR1 and CDR2 from the germline V gene are SGHDN and FVKESK. This CDR3 is CASSRRTSARYNEQFF. Written as DNA, the CDR3 is TGTGCCAGCAGCCGCCGGACTAGCGCGAGGTACAATGAGCAGTTCTTC.

The V gene is TRBV15, the J gene TRBJ2-1; D possibly corresponds to TRBD2 (6 bases). The germline CDR1 and CDR2 sequences are LNHNV and YYDKDF (reference sequence). The ends were cut back, 5 bases at V and 6 bases at J, with 14 bases in the middle. This CDR3 region has 14 residues. This chain's CDR3 is CATSGGGGSNEQFF. The DNA of the CDR3 is TGTGCCACCAGCGGAGGTGGAGGGAGCAATGAGCAGTTCTTC.

Many counts were recorded for this clonotype. The chain uses TRBV5-4 and TRBJ2-5; D not resolved. The ends were cut back, 1 base at V and 4 bases at J, with 8 bases in the middle. Germline V CDR1 and CDR2: SGHNT, YYREEE (reference sequence). This CDR3 contains 13 residues. CDR3 DNA sequence: TGTGCCAGCAGCTTGAGCTACCGAGAGACCCAGTACTTC. Translated, it gives CASSLSYRETQYF.

This sequence joins TRBV29-1 and TRBJ2-3; D gene ambiguous. V shed 6 bases and J shed 3 bases, with 10 bases lying between them. Germline V gives CDR1 SQVTM, CDR2 ANQGSEA. The CDR3 loop spans 12 amino acids. This CDR3 is CSVAPSTDTQYF. Here the CDR3 DNA reads TGCAGCGTGGCCCCCTCTACAGATACGCAGTATTTT.

The chain combines TRBV5-4 with TRBJ1-1; 7 nucleotides agree with TRBD1. Germline CDR1 reads SGHNT; CDR2 reads YYREEE (reference sequence). Losses at the gene ends were 2 bases for V and 0 bases for J; bases not matched to a gene: 4. This CDR3 has 15 amino acids. The CDR3: CASSFRDSLNTEAFF. The CDR3 nucleotides read TGTGCCAGCAGCTTCCGGGACAGTCTGAACACTGAAGCTTTCTTT. The entire variable domain, with the rest obtained from reference TRBV5-4 and TRBJ1-1, is as follows: ETGVTQSPTHLIKTRGQQVTLRCSSQSGHNTVSWYQQALGQGPQFIFQYYREEENGRGNFPPRFSGLQFPNYSSELNVNALELDDSALYLCASSFRDSLNTEAFFGQGTRLTVV.

The chain couples TRBV7-9 to TRBJ2-3, with 10 bases matching TRBD1. Germline trimming cut 3 bases from V and 2 bases from J; bases unmatched to any gene: 5. The CDR3 is 16 amino acids. Germline V gene data show CDR1 as SEHNR and CDR2 as FQNEAQ (reference sequence). The CDR3 nucleotides read TGTGCCAGCAGCTTCCGGACAGGGGGAGCCACAGATACGCAGTATTTT. Translation: CASSFRTGGATDTQYF.